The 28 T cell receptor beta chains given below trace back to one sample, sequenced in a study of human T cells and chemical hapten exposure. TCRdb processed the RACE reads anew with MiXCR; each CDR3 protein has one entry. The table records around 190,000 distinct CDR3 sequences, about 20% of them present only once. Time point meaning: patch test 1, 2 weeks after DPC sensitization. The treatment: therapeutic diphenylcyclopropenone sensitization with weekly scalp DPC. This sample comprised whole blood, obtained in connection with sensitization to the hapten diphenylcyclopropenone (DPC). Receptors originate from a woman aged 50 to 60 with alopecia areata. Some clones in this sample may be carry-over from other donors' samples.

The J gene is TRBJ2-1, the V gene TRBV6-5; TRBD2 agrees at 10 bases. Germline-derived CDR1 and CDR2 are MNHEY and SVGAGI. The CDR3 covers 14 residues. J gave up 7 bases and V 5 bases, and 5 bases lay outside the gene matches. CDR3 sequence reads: CASSKLAGVNEQFF. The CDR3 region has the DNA TGTGCCAGCAGTAAGCTAGCGGGAGTGAATGAGCAGTTCTTC.

In DNA, the CDR3 is TGTGCCAGCAGCTTGGATGGGACTAGCGGGAGATTGAATGAGCAGTTCTTC. Encoded protein: CASSLDGTSGRLNEQFF. This rearrangement joins TRBV5-6 to TRBJ2-1; 14 nucleotides agree with TRBD2. This CDR3 is 17 amino acids long. CDR1 is SGHDT and CDR2 is YYEEEE in the germline V gene. V trimming: 0 bases; J trimming: 7 bases; junction bases outside the gene matches: 6.

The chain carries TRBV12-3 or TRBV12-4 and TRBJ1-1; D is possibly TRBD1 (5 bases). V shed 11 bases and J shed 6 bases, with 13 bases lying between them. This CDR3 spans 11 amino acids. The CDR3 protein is CASGRVAEAFF. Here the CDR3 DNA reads TGTGCCTCAGGCAGGGTCGCTGAAGCTTTCTTT.

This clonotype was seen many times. The CDR3 DNA is TGTGCCAGCAGCCCTGGGGACAGGGTAATTAATCAGCCCCAGCATTTT. Translated, it gives CASSPGDRVINQPQHF. The chain is built from TRBV4-2 and TRBJ1-5, with TRBD1 matching 9 bases. V was clipped by 4 bases and J by 4 bases; unmatched bases: 8. This CDR3 contains 16 residues. CDR1 and CDR2 from the germline V gene are LGHNA and YNFKEQ.

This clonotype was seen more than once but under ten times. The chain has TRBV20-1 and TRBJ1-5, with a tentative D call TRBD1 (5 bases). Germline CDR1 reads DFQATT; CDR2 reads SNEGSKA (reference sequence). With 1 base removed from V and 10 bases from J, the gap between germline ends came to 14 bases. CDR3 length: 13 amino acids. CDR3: CSARGGATNPQHF. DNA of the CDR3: TGCAGTGCTAGAGGAGGGGCTACAAATCCCCAGCATTTT.

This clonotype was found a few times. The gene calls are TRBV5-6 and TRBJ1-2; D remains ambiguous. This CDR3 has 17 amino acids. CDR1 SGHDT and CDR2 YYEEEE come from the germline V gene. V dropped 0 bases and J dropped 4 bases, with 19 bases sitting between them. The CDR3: CASSLDTSTGLPYGYTF. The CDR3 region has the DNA TGTGCCAGCAGCTTGGACACCTCGACGGGTCTCCCCTATGGCTACACCTTC.

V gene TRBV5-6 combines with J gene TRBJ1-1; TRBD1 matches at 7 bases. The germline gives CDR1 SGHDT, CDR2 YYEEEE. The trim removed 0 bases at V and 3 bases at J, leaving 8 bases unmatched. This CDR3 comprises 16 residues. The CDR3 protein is CASSLARQGGYTEAFF. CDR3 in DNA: TGTGCCAGCAGCTTGGCGCGACAGGGTGGGTACACTGAAGCTTTCTTT. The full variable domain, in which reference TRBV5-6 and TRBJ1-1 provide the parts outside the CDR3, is DAGVTQSPTHLIKTRGQQVTLRCSPKSGHDTVSWYQQALGQGPQFIFQYYEEEERQRGNFPDRFSGHQFPNYSSELNVNALLLGDSALYLCASSLARQGGYTEAFFGQGTRLTVV.

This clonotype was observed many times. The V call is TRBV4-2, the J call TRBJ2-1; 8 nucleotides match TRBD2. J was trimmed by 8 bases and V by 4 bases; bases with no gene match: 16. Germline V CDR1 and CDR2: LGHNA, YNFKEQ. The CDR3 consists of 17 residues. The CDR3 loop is CASSRGGLAGQRYEQFF. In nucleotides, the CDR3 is TGTGCCAGCAGCCGGGGGGGCCTAGCGGGCCAGCGCTATGAGCAGTTCTTC.

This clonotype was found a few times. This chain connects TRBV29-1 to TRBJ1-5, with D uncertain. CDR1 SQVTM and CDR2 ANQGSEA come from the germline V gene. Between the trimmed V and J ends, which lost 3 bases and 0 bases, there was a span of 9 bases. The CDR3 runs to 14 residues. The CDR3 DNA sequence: TGCAGCGTTGAGACGGGGAATAGCAATCAGCCCCAGCATTTT. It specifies CSVETGNSNQPQHF.

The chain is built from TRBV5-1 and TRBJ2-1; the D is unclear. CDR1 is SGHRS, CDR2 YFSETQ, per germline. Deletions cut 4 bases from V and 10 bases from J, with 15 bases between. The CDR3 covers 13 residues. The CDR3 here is CASSTTLVEEQFF. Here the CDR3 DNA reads TGCGCCAGCAGCACAACTTTAGTGGAGGAGCAGTTCTTC.

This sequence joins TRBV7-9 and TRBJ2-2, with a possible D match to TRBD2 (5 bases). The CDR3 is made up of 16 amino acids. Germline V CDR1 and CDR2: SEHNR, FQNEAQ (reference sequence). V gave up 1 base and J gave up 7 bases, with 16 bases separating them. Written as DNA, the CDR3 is TGTGCCAGCAGCTTAGAGGACCTGGCTGGGAGCGGGGAGCTGTTTTTT. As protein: CASSLEDLAGSGELFF.

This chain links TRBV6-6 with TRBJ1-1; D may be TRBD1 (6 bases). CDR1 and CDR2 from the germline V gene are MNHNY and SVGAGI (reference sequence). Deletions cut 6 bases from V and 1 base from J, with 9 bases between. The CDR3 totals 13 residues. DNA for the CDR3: TGTGCCAGCAGGGGGGGGCAGAACACTGAAGCTTTCTTT. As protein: CASRGGQNTEAFF.

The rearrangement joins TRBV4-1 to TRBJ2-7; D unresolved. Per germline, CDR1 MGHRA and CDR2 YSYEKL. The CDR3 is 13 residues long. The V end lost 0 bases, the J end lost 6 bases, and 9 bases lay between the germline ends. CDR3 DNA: TGCGCCAGCAGCCAAGATTGGAGAGGCGAGCAGTACTTC. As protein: CASSQDWRGEQYF.

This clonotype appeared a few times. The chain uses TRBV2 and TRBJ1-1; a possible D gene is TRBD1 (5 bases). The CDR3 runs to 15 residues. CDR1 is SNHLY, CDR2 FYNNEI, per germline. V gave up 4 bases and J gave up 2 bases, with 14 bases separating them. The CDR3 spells CASSVFWGGNTEAFF. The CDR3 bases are TGTGCCAGCAGTGTTTTTTGGGGGGGAAACACTGAAGCTTTCTTT.

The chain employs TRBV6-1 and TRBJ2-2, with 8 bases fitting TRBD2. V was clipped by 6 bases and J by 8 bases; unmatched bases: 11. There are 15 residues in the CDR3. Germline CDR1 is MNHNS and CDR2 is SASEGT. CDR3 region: CASSRLAGMGGELFF. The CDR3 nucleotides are TGTGCCAGCAGCAGGCTAGCGGGCATGGGGGGGGAGCTGTTTTTT.

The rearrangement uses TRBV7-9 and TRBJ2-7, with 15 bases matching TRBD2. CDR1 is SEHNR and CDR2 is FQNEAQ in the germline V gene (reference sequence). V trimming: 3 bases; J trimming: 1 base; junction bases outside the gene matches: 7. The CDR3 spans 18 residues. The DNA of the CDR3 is TGTGCCAGCAGCTTGGCGGGACTAGCGGGAGGAGGGTCCTACGAGCAGTACTTC. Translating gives CASSLAGLAGGGSYEQYF. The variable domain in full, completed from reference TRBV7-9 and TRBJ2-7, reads DTGVSQNPRHKITKRGQNVTFRCDPISEHNRLYWYRQTLGQGPEFLTYFQNEAQLEKSRLLSDRFSAERPKGSFSTLEIQRTEQGDSAMYLCASSLAGLAGGGSYEQYFGPGTRLTVT.

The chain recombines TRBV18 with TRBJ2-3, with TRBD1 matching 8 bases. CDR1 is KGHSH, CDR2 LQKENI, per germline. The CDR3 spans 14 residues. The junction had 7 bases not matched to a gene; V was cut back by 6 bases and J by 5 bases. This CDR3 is CASSPLDRGDTQYF. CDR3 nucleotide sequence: TGTGCCAGCTCTCCCCTAGACAGGGGAGATACGCAGTATTTT.

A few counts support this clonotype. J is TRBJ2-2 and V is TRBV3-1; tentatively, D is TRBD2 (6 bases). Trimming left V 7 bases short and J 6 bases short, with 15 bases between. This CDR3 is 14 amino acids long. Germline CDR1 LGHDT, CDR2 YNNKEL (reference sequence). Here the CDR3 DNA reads TGTGCCAGCAAAGGGAGGTGGAGGGCCGGGGAGCTGTTTTTT. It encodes CASKGRWRAGELFF.

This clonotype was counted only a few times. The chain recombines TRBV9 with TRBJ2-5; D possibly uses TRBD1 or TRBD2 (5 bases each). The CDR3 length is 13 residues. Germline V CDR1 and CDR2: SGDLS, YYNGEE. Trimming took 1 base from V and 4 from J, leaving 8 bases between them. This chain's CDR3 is CASSVRGAETQYF. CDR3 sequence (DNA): TGTGCCAGCAGCGTAAGAGGGGCAGAGACCCAGTACTTC. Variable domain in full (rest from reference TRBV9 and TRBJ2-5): DSGVTQTPKHLITATGQRVTLRCSPRSGDLSVYWYQQSLDQGLQFLIQYYNGEERAKGNILERFSAQQFPDLHSELNLSSLELGDSALYFCASSVRGAETQYFGPGTRLLVL.

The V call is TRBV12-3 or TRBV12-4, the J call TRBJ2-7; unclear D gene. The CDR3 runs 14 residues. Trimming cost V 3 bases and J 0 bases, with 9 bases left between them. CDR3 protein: CASSFARTSYEQYF. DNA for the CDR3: TGTGCCAGCAGTTTTGCCAGGACCTCCTACGAGCAGTACTTC.

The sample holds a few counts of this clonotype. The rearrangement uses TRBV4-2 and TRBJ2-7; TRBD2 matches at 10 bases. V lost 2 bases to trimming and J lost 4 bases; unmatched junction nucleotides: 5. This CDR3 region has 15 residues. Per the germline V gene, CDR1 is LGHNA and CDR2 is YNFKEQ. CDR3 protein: CASSQPSGSLYEQYF. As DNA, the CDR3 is TGTGCCAGCAGCCAACCTAGCGGGAGTCTGTACGAGCAGTACTTC.

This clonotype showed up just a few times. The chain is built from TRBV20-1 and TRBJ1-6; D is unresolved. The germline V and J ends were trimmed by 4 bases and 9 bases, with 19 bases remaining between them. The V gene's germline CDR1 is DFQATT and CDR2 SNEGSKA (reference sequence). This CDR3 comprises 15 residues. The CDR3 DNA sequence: TGCAGTGCTACTCAACCGCCCGGAGGGAGTTCACCCCTCCACTTT. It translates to CSATQPPGGSSPLHF.

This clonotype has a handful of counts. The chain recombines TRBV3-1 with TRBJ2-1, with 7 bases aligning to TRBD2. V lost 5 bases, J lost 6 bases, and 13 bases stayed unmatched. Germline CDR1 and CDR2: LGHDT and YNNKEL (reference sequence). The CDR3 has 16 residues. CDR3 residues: CASSSRGGRASNEQFF. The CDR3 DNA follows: TGTGCCAGCAGCTCACGAGGCGGGAGAGCATCCAATGAGCAGTTCTTC.

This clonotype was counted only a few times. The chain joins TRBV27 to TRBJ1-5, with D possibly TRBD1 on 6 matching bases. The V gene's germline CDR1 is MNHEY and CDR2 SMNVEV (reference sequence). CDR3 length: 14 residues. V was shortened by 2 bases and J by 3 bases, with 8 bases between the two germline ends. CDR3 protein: CASSLAGVNQPQHF. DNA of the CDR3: TGTGCCAGCAGTTTAGCAGGGGTCAATCAGCCCCAGCATTTT.

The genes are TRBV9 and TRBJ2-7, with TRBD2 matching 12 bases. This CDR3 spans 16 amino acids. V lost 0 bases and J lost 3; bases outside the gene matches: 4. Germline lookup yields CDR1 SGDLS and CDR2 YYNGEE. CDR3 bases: TGTGCCAGCAGCGTAGCGGAGACTAGCGGGAGCTACGAGCAGTACTTC. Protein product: CASSVAETSGSYEQYF. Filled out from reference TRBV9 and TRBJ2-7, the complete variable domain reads DSGVTQTPKHLITATGQRVTLRCSPRSGDLSVYWYQQSLDQGLQFLIQYYNGEERAKGNILERFSAQQFPDLHSELNLSSLELGDSALYFCASSVAETSGSYEQYFGPGTRLTVT.

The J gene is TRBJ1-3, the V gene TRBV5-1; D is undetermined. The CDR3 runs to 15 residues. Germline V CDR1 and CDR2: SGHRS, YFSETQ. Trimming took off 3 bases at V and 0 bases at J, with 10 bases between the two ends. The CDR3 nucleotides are TGCGCCAGCAGCTCCCAGGCCGTCTCTGGAAACACCATATATTTT. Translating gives CASSSQAVSGNTIYF. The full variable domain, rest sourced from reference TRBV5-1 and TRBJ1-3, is KAGVTQTPRYLIKTRGQQVTLSCSPISGHRSVSWYQQTPGQGLQFLFEYFSETQRNKGNFPGRFSGRQFSNSRSEMNVSTLELGDSALYLCASSSQAVSGNTIYFGEGSWLTVV.

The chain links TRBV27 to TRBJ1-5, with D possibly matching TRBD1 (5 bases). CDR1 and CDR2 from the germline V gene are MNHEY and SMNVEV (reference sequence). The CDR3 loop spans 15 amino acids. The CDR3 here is CPCQRLGDRNQPQHF. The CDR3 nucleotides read TGTCCCTGCCAGCGGTTAGGGGACCGCAATCAGCCCCAGCATTTT.

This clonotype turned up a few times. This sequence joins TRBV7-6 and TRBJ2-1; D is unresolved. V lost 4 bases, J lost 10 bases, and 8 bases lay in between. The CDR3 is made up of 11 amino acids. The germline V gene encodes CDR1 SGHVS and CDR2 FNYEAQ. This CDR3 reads CASSSGSEQFF. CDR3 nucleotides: TGTGCCAGCAGCTCCGGGTCAGAGCAGTTCTTC.